This TCR beta chain was identified during a study of early T cells in non-severe SARS-CoV-2 infection. Study background: Sequenced material consisted of bulk RNA (from unsorted whole blood), and chains were unpaired. General study points: VDJdb matching favored anti-spike CD8 responses, missing private and CD4 specificities.

The V end lost 1 base, the J end lost 3 bases, and 11 bases lay between the germline ends. Germline CDR1 and CDR2: SGHRS and YFSETQ. This CDR3 is built from 14 residues. Comment on this clonotype: Its antigen is not identified.

Unique molecular identifiers were attached to individual cDNA molecules. MiXCR was run by TCRdb on the 5' RACE reads, yielding one entry per CDR3 protein. The table shows 45,000 to 60,000 distinct CDR3 sequences, with approximately 10% occurring only once. The sequencing sample was made of whole blood. V usage is TRBV5-1 and J usage is TRBJ2-7; D is ambiguous. This sequence originates from an adult who was a healthcare worker with PCR-confirmed SARS-CoV-2 infection or an uninfected control (not recorded which). The CDR3 reads CASSLSPPNYEQYF. Written as DNA, the CDR3 is TGCGCCAGCAGCTTGAGCCCCCCCAACTACGAGCAGTACTTC.